This is a list of T cell receptor beta chains from one sample in a study of OX40 agonist ivuxolimab in advanced cancers. Sequencing was performed with immunoSEQ multiplex PCR; in TCRdb, only in-frame clones are kept and a portion is missing. Of approximately 56,000 clones listed, 75% to 90% are singletons. The material was CD4+ or CD8+ T cells sorted from blood, obtained in a trial of the OX40 agonist ivuxolimab. Source of these receptors: an adult with an advanced solid tumor such as melanoma, head and neck, liver or kidney cancer. CDR3s include the opening cysteine and the closing phenylalanine or tryptophan.

v_call,j_call,cdr3_aa
TRBV19,TRBJ2-7,CASSNGRYEQYF
TRBV11-2,TRBJ2-1,CASSPLTSGGINEQFF
TRBV19,TRBJ2-7,CASSMSRDEQYF
TRBV2,TRBJ1-3,CASIRQGYTIYF
TRBV30,TRBJ1-5,CAWSRTISNQPQHF
TRBV5-1,TRBJ2-1,CASSLGVQAYNEQFF
TRBV6-5,TRBJ1-2,CASRNVDSSRYGHTF
TRBV11-2,TRBJ2-7,CASSFGLARLNEQYF
TRBV19,TRBJ1-1,CASSWGDRNTEAFF
TRBV19,TRBJ2-5,CASSPNSGVDQETQYF
TRBV7-9,TRBJ1-2,CASSLVGDGYTF
TRBV4-1,TRBJ2-3,CASSPQGDTQYF
TRBV7-9,TRBJ2-7,CASSATSGSTYEQYF
TRBV5-4,TRBJ2-1,CASSLAAEQFF
TRBV7-2,TRBJ2-7,CASSTTSGGIYEQYF
TRBV7-9,TRBJ1-1,CASSLTEYGTEAFF
TRBV11-2,TRBJ2-5,CASSSGQSIQETQYF
TRBV27,TRBJ2-7,CASSYRWDEQYF
TRBV5-1,TRBJ2-7,CASSNLGTGGPYEQYF
TRBV7-8,TRBJ1-2,CASSLIGGSGYGYTF
TRBV11-2,TRBJ1-3,CASSSAGGNTIYF
TRBV6-5,TRBJ1-2,CASSYSVELNYGYTF
TRBV7-6,TRBJ2-5,CASSRTSGGARQETQYF
TRBV4-1,TRBJ2-1,CASSRLGNGYNEQFF
TRBV30,TRBJ1-3,CAWSDMGQGVRNTIYF
TRBV13,TRBJ2-7,CASSHGPEYEQYF
TRBV19,TRBJ1-2,CASSISHRRDYGYTF
TRBV18,TRBJ1-1,CASSPTAMNTEAFF
TRBV11-2,TRBJ1-2,CASSYGQGVYYGYTF
TRBV7-6,TRBJ1-1,CASSLEGGERGEAFF
TRBV5-1,TRBJ1-1,CASRGDRLYTEAFF
TRBV29-1,TRBJ2-7,CSVGGSPGEQYF
TRBV7-9,TRBJ1-2,CASSLDLYGYTF
TRBV30,TRBJ2-1,CAFRDYSSEQFF
TRBV5-6,TRBJ1-1,CASISYDEGGTEAFF
TRBV5-5,TRBJ2-7,CASSLSQTPSYEQYF
TRBV7-9,TRBJ2-1,CASSGGTRSYNEQFF
TRBV30,TRBJ1-2,CAWSQEGTGSGDGYTF
TRBV30,TRBJ2-5,CAWSVLGGQETQYF
TRBV7-6,TRBJ2-5,CASSVMFQETQYF
TRBV6-5,TRBJ1-3,CASLDGAGGNTIYF
TRBV5-6,TRBJ2-3,CASSLGSSQYF
TRBV4-1,TRBJ1-1,CASSQDDRGVTEAFF
TRBV21-1,TRBJ2-7,CASRTGSSYEQYF
TRBV2,TRBJ1-1,CASSEDGGTTEAFF
TRBV6-5,TRBJ1-1,CASSYREYTEAFF
TRBV11-2,TRBJ2-3,CASSSRPPPHTDTQYF
TRBV4-1,TRBJ1-6,CASSPDRGYSPLHF
TRBV6-1,TRBJ2-1,CASSELAGSYNEQFF
TRBV7-7,TRBJ2-1,CASSLAPGRKGGNEQFF
TRBV2,TRBJ1-5,CASSLGQGKGQPQHF
TRBV6-6,TRBJ2-1,CASSYVSGDYNEQFF
TRBV30,TRBJ1-1,CAWTPGSGTEAFF
TRBV7-6,TRBJ2-7,CASSLTADRAYEQYF
TRBV6-5,TRBJ2-1,CASSYSSGRLYNEQFF